The sequence of this T cell receptor beta chain was determined in a study of blood T cell repertoires in COVID-19 (dated by TCRdb to 2020 to 2021). With regard to the full study: The collaborator samples originated in the United States, Italy and Spain and spanned the acute and convalescent phases of COVID-19. The material from the prospective study consisted of cDNA or gDNA derived from T cells, B-cell-depleted T cells, or PBMCs. Deeply sampled blood TCRbeta repertoires from subjects exposed to, actively infected with, or recovered from COVID-19 were included in the dataset. A freely available public database, intended as a resource for researchers studying the immune response to SARS-CoV-2, is where the repertoires were released. The samples were drawn from the first 160 participants of the ongoing ImmuneRACE study and from more than 1,000 subjects provided by 6 global collaborators. Sample metadata almost always included a de-identified subject ID, COVID-19 status, age in years and sex. Where available, HLA class I and class II types were taken from metadata supplied by the sample provider and were not determined by assay-based typing. General conclusions and limits of the study: The amount of clinical and demographic metadata varied by source and participant and was provided uncurated.

TCRbeta CDR3 regions were amplified from genomic DNA using the immunoSEQ Assay, a bias-controlled multiplex PCR. On the authors' methods: The number of nucleated cells in each sample was estimated by amplification of reference gene primers within the assay. To quantify the absolute abundance of each unique TCRbeta CDR3 rearrangement, sequence reads were collapsed and filtered. For each sample, productive Simpson clonality was calculated as the square root of Simpson's diversity index over productive rearrangements. Here the immuneACCESS table is served through TCRdb, limited to in-frame sequences with V and J called. Missing clones are a known gap in these copies; in checked studies unresolved V genes cover under half, and the rest lacks a known reason. V and J calls and clone size are given by that table; D and trimming were obtained from the DNA. The sample table records about 75,000 clones; roughly 78% of these occur just once. The ten largest clones add up to approximately 5% of the sample.

Collaborating institutions collected whole blood in K2EDTA tubes following their own protocols. For TCRbeta analysis, collaborator samples were shipped as frozen whole blood, as isolated PBMCs, or as DNA extracted from either sample type. As to this clone: Its antigen target is currently unknown. Base qualities are not recorded, but no much larger clone differs from it by a single base.

The germline V gene gives CDR1 as SGHRS and CDR2 as YFSETQ. Here V drops 4 bases and J drops 5 bases, and the junction holds 2 bases not matched to any gene. Reading from cysteine to phenylalanine, the CDR3 counts 15 amino acids. The kept DNA is CDR3 alone, 45 bases in frame from the first base. The sequence links TRBV5-1 to TRBJ2-1; TRBD2 aligns with 14 central bases. The sample consisted of peripheral blood. The source of this sequence is a woman aged 80 or over with active or convalescent COVID-19. The nucleotide sequence reads as follows: TGCGCCAGCAGCGCGGGACTAGCGGGGGACAATGAGCAGTTCTTC. Its protein product is CASSAGLAGDNEQFF. The entire variable domain, with the stretches around the CDR3 drawn from the reference TRBV5-1 and TRBJ2-1 proteins, is KAGVTQTPRYLIKTRGQQVTLSCSPISGHRSVSWYQQTPGQGLQFLFEYFSETQRNKGNFPGRFSGRQFSNSRSEMNVSTLELGDSALYLCASSAGLAGDNEQFFGPGTRLTVL.